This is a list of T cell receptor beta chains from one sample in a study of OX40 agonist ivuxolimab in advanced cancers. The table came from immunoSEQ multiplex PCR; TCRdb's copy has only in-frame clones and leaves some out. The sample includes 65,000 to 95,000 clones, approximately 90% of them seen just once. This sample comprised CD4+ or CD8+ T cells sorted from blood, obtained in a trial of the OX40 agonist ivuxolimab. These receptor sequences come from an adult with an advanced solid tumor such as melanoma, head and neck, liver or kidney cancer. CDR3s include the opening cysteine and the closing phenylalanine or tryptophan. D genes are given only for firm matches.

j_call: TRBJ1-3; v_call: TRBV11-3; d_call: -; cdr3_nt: TGTGCCAGCAGCTCAGGGTCTGGAAACACCATATATTTT; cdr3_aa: CASSSGSGNTIYF
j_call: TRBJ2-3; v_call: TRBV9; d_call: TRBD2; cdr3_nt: TGTGCCAGCAGCCTGGGACTAGCGGGACGAGATACGCAGTATTTT; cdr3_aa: CASSLGLAGRDTQYF
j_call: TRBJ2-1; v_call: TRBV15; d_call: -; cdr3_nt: TGTGCCACCAGCAGAGGCCAGGGGGGGGATGAGCAGTTCTTC; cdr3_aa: CATSRGQGGDEQFF
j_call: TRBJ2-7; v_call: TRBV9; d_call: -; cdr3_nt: TGTGCCAGCAGTCGTTTGGGGTCGGGAAGAGCACACGAGCAGTACTTC; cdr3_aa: CASSRLGSGRAHEQYF
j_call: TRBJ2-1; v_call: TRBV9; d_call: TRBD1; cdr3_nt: TGTGCCAGCAGCCCCCGGACAGGGAATTACAATGAGCAGTTCTTC; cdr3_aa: CASSPRTGNYNEQFF
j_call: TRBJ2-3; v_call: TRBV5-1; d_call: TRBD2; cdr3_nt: TGCGCCAGCAGCCCGGCCGGGGGGACAGATACGCAGTATTTT; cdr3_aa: CASSPAGGTDTQYF
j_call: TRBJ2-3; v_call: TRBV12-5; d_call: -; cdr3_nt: TGTGCTAGTGCCCCCCCGCCAGGGGATGGCGAGACAGATACGCAGTATTTT; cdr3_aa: CASAPPPGDGETDTQYF
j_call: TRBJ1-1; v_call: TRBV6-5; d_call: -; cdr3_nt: TGTGCCAGCAGTCCCTCAGGGACACCCCTCACTGAAGCTTTCTTT; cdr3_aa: CASSPSGTPLTEAFF
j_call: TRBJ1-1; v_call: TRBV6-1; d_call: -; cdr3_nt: TGTGCCAGCAGTCGGCAGAACACTGAAGCTTTCTTT; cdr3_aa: CASSRQNTEAFF
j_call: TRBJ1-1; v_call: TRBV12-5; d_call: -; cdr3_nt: TGTGCTAGTGGTTTGGATGAGACCCGAGAAGCTTTCTTT; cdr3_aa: CASGLDETREAFF
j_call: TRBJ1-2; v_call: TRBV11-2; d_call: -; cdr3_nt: TGTGCCAGCAGCTTAGAACGGGGCCCCCTCTATGGCTACACCTTC; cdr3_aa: CASSLERGPLYGYTF
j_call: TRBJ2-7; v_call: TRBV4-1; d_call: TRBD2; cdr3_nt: TGCGCCAGCAGCCAAGACGGGAGGTTCGAGCAGTACTTC; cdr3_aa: CASSQDGRFEQYF
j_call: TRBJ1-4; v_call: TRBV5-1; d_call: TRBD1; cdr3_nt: TGCGCCAGCGCGGTAACAGGGGTTGTCGGTGAAAAGCTGTTTTTT; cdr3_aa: CASAVTGVVGEKLFF
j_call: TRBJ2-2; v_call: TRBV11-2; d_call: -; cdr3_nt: TGTGCCAGCAGCTTAGATCTCGCGAACACCGGGGAGCTGTTTTTT; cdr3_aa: CASSLDLANTGELFF
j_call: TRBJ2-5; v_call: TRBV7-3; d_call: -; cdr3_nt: TGTGCCAGCAGCGCCGGACAGTTGGAGACCCAGTACTTC; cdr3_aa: CASSAGQLETQYF